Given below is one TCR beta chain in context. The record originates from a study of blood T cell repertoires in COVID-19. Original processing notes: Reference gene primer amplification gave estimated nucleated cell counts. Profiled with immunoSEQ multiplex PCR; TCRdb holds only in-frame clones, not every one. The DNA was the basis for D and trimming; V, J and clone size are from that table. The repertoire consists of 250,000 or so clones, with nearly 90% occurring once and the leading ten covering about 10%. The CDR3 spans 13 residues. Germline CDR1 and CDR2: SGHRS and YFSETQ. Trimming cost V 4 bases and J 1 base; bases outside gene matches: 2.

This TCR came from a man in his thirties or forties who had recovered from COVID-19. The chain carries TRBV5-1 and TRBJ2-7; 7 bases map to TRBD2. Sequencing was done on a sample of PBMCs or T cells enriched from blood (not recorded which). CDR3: CASSDSGSYEQYF. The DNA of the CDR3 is TGCGCCAGCAGCGATAGCGGGTCCTACGAGCAGTACTTC.